This T cell receptor beta chain was captured by sequencing in a study of beta chain features in type 1 diabetes. Study information: Patients shared similar age, gender and cell yields with healthy donors. Whole-study results and caveats: For type 1 diabetes patients, VDJ junctions showed fewer insertions and more deletions.

Expressed TCRB transcripts got sequenced, as all isolated RNA was reverse transcribed. TCRdb keeps only in-frame clones here, not all; method: immunoSEQ multiplex PCR. The table includes over 120,000 clones, roughly 10% detected once. Germline V CDR1 and CDR2: MNHEY, SVGAGI. Trimming removed 2 bases from V and 5 bases from J, with 6 bases in between. CDR3 length: 13 residues. As to this clone: The target antigen is unknown.

The sequence derives from a man aged 18 to 29 in good health. Input material: naive CD4+ T cells from blood. This chain uses TRBV6-5 with TRBJ1-4; D remains ambiguous. DNA for the CDR3: TGTGCCAGCAGTTACCAGACAAATGAAAAACTGTTTTTT. Translation: CASSYQTNEKLFF.